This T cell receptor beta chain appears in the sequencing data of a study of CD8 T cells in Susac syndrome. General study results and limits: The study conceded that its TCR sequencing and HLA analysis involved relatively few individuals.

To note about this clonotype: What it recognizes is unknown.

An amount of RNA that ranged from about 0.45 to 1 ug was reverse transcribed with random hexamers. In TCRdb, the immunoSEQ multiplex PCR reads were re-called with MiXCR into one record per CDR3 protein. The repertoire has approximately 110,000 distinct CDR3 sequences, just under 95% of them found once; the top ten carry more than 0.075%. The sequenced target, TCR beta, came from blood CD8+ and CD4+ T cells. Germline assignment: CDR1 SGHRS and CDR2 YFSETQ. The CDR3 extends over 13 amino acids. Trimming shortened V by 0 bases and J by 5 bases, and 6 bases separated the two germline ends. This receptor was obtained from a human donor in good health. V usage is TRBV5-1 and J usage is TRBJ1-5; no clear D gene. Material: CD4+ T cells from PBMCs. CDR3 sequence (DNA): TGCGCCAGCAGCTTGGGCAATGATCAGCCCCAGCATTTT. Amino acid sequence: CASSLGNDQPQHF. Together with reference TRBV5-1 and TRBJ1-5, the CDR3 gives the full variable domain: KAGVTQTPRYLIKTRGQQVTLSCSPISGHRSVSWYQQTPGQGLQFLFEYFSETQRNKGNFPGRFSGRQFSNSRSEMNVSTLELGDSALYLCASSLGNDQPQHFGDGTRLSIL.